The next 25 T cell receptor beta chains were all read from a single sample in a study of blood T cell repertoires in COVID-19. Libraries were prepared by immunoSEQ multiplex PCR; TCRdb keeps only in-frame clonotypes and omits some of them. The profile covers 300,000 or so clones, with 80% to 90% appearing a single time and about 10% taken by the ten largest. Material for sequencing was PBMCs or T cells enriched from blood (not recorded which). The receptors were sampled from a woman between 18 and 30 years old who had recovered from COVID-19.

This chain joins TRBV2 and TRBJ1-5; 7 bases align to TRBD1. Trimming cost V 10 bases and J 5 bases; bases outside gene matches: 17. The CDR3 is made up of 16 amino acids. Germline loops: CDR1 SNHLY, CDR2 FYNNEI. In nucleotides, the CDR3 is TGTGCCATAGGGGGCGCACCGTTCAATCCTGATCAGCCCCAGCATTTT. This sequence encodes CAIGGAPFNPDQPQHF.

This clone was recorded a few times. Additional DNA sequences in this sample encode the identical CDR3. The CDR3 spells CAWSVGGGGADTQYF. The CDR3 DNA follows: TGTGCCTGGAGTGTGGGCGGGGGAGGGGCAGATACGCAGTATTTT. The chain carries TRBV30 and TRBJ2-3; TRBD2 matches 7 bases. This CDR3 comprises 15 residues. Germline V gene data show CDR1 as GTSNPN and CDR2 as SVGIG (reference sequence). Germline trimming cut 0 bases from V and 4 bases from J; bases unmatched to any gene: 7.

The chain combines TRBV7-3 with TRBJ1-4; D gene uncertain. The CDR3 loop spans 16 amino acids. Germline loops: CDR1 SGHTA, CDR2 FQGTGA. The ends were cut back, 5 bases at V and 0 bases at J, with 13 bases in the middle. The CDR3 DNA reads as TGTGCCAGCAGCCCCCAGGCCCAAGCAACTAATGAAAAACTGTTTTTT. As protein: CASSPQAQATNEKLFF. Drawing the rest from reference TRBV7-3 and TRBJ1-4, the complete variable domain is GAGVSQTPSNKVTEKGKYVELRCDPISGHTALYWYRQSLGQGPEFLIYFQGTGAADDSGLPNDRFFAVRPEGSVSTLKIQRTERGDSAVYLCASSPQAQATNEKLFFGSGTQLSVL.

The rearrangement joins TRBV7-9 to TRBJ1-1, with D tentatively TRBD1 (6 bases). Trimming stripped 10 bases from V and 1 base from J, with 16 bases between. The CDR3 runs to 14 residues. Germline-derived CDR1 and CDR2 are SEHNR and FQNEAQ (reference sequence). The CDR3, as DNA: TGTGCCACCGACCTAGACAGGCAGAACACTGAAGCTTTCTTT. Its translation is CATDLDRQNTEAFF. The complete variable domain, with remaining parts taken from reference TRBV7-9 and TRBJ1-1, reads DTGVSQNPRHKITKRGQNVTFRCDPISEHNRLYWYRQTLGQGPEFLTYFQNEAQLEKSRLLSDRFSAERPKGSFSTLEIQRTEQGDSAMYLCATDLDRQNTEAFFGQGTRLTVV.

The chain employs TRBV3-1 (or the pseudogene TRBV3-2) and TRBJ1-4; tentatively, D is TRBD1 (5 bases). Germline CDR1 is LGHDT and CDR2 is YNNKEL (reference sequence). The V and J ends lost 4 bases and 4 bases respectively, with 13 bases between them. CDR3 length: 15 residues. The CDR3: CASSLATGFNEKLFF. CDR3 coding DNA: TGTGCCAGCAGCCTGGCAACAGGCTTTAATGAAAAACTGTTTTTT.

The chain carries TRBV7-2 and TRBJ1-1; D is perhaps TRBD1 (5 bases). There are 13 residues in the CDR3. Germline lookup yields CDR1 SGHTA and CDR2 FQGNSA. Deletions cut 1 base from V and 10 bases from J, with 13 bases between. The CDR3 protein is CASSLGQGRRAFF. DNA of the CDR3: TGTGCCAGCAGCTTAGGGCAGGGAAGGCGAGCTTTCTTT.

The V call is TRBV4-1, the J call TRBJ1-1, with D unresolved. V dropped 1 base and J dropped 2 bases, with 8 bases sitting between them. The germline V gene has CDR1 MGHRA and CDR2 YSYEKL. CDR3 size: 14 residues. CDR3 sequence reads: CASSQGPVNTEAFF. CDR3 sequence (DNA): TGCGCCAGCAGCCAAGGGCCAGTTAACACTGAAGCTTTCTTT.

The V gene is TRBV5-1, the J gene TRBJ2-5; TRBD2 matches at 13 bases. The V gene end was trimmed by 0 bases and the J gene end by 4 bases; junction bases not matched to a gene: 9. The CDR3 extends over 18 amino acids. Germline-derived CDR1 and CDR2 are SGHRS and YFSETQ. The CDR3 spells CASSLALTSGGEAETQYF. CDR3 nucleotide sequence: TGCGCCAGCAGCTTGGCACTTACTAGCGGGGGGGAAGCAGAGACCCAGTACTTC.

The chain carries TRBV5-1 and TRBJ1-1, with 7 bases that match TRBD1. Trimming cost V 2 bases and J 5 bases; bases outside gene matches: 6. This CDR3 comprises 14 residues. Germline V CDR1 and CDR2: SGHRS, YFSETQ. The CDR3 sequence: CASSLHRGGTEAFF. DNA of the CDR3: TGCGCCAGCAGCTTACACAGGGGAGGAACTGAAGCTTTCTTT.

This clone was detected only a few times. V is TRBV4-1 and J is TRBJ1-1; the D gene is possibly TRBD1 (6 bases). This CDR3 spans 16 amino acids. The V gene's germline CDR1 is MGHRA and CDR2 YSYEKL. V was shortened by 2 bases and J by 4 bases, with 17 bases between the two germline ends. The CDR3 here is CASSQYPQGRITEAFF. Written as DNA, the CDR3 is TGCGCCAGCAGCCAATACCCACAGGGACGGATCACTGAAGCTTTCTTT.

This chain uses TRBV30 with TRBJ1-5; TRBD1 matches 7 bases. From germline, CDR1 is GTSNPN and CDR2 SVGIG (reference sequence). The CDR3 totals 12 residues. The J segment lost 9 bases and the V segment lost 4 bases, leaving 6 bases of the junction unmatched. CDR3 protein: CAWTGQGGPQHF. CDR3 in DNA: TGTGCCTGGACGGGTCAGGGGGGGCCCCAGCATTTT.

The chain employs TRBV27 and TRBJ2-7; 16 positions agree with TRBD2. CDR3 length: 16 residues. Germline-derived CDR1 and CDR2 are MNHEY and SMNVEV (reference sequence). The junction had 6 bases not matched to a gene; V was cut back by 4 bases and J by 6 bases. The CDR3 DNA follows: TGTGCCAGCAGTTCGGGGACTAGCGGGAGGGCCCTCGAGCAGTACTTC. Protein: CASSSGTSGRALEQYF.

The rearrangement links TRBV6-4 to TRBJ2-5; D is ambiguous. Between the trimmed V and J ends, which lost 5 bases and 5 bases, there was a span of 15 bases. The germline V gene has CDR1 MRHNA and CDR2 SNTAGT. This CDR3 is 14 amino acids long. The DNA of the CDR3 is TGTGCCAGCAGTTCTCGGCCTAGTGGGGAGACCCAGTACTTC. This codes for CASSSRPSGETQYF.

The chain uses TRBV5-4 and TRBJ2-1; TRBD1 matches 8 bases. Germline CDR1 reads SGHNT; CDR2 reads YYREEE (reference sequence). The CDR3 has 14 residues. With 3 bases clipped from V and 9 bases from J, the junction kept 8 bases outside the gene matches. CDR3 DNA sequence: TGTGCCAGCAGCTCAGGACAGGGAATCGGTGAGCAGTTCTTC. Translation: CASSSGQGIGEQFF.

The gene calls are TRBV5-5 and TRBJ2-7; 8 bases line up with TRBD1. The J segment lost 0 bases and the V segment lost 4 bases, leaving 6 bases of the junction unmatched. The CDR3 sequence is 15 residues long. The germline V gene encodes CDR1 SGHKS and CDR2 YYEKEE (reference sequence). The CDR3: CASSVTGGRSYEQYF. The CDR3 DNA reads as TGTGCCAGCAGCGTAACAGGGGGGCGCTCCTACGAGCAGTACTTC.

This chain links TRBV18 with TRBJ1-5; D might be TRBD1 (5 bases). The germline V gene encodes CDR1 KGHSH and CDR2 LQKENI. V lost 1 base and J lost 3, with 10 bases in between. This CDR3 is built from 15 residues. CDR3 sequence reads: CASSPRSRDNQPQHF. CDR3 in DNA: TGTGCCAGCTCACCACGCAGCAGGGACAATCAGCCCCAGCATTTT.

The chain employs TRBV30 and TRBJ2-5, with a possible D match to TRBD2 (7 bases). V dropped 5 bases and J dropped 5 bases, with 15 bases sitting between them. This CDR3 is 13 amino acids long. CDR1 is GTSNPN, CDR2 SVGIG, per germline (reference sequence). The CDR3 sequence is CAWSWGGGETQYF. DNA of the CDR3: TGTGCCTGGTCCTGGGGAGGGGGTGAGACCCAGTACTTC. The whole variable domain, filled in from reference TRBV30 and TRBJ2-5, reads SQTIHQWPATLVQPVGSPLSLECTVEGTSNPNLYWYRQAAGRGLQLLFYSVGIGQISSEVPQNLSASRPQDRQFILSSKKLLLSDSGFYLCAWSWGGGETQYFGPGTRLLVL.

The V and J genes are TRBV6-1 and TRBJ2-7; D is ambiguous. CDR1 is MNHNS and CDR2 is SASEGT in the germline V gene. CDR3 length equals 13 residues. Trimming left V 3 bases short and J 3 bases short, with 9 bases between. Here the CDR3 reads CASSERLVYEQYF. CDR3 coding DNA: TGTGCCAGCAGTGAGAGACTCGTCTACGAGCAGTACTTC.

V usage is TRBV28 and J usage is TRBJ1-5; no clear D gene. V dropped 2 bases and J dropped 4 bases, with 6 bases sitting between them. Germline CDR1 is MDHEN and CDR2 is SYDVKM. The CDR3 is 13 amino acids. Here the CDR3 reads CASSLPGNQPQHF. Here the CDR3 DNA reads TGTGCCAGCAGTTTACCAGGAAATCAGCCCCAGCATTTT.

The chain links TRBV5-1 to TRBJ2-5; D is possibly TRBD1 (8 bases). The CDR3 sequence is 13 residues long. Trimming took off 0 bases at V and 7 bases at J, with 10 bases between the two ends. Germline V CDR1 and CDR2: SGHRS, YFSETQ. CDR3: CASSLDRGGTQYF. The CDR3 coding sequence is TGCGCCAGCAGCTTGGACAGGGGGGGGACCCAGTACTTC.

The CDR3 here is CASSLGDRAVAPLHF. As DNA, the CDR3 is TGCGCCAGCAGCTTGGGGGACAGGGCGGTGGCACCCCTCCACTTT. The V call is TRBV5-1, the J call TRBJ1-6, with 9 bases identical to TRBD1. The germline V gene has CDR1 SGHRS and CDR2 YFSETQ. Unmatched junction bases numbered 6, after V lost 0 bases and J lost 11 bases. The length of the CDR3 is 15 residues.

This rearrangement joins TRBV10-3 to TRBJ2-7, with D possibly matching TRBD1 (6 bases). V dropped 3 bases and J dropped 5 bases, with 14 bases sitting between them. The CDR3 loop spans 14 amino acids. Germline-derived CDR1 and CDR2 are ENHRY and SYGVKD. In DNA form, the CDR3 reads TGTGCCATCAGTGATCAGGGGAAGAGCGACGAGCAGTACTTC. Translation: CAISDQGKSDEQYF.

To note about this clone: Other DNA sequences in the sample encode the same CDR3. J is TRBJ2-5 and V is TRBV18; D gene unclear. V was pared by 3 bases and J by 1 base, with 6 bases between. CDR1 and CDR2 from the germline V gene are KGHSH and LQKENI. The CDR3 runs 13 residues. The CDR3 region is CASSPPSQETQYF. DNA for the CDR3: TGTGCCAGCTCACCTCCCAGCCAAGAGACCCAGTACTTC. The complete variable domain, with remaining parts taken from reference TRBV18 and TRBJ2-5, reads NAGVMQNPRHLVRRRGQEARLRCSPMKGHSHVYWYRQLPEEGLKFMVYLQKENIIDESGMPKERFSAEFPKEGPSILRIQQVVRGDSAAYFCASSPPSQETQYFGPGTRLLVL.

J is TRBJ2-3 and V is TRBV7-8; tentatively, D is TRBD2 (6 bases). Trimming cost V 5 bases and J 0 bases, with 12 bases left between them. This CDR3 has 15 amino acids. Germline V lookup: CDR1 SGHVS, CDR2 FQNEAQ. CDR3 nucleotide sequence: TGTGCCAGCAGCGCTACCGGGACTAGCACAGATACGCAGTATTTT. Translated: CASSATGTSTDTQYF.

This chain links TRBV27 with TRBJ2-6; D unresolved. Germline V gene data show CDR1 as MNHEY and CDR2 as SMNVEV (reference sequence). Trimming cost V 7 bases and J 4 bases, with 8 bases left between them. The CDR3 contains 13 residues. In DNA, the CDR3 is TGTGCCAGCAAGATGACAGGGGCCAACGTCCTGACTTTC. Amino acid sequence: CASKMTGANVLTF.